These 4 T cell receptor beta chains were sequenced from one sample in a study of blood T cell repertoires in COVID-19. Generated by immunoSEQ multiplex PCR, the TCRdb table keeps only in-frame clones and is missing some. The data hold 150,000 to 200,000 clones, with approximately 90% observed a single time. The specimen sequenced was peripheral blood. The source of these receptors is a man aged 18 to 29 with acute or convalescent COVID-19.

The rearrangement uses TRBV19 and TRBJ2-3; 11 positions agree with TRBD2. Germline V gene sequence: CDR1 LNHDA, CDR2 SQIVND (reference sequence). This CDR3 contains 17 residues. The trim removed 2 bases at V and 0 bases at J, leaving 4 bases unmatched. In nucleotides, the CDR3 is TGTGCCAGTAGTATATTGGGACTAGCGGACAGCACAGATACGCAGTATTTT. Translation: CASSILGLADSTDTQYF.

This chain links TRBV18 with TRBJ2-3; possibly TRBD2 for D (5 bases). The length of the CDR3 is 16 residues. Germline V lookup: CDR1 KGHSH, CDR2 LQKENI. V was trimmed by 2 bases and J by 3 bases, leaving 15 bases between them. Written as DNA, the CDR3 is TGTGCCAGCTCACCAGAGAGGGAGCACTTGACAGATACGCAGTATTTT. Translation: CASSPEREHLTDTQYF.

The rearrangement uses TRBV9 and TRBJ2-7; 12 positions agree with TRBD1. Germline CDR1 and CDR2: SGDLS and YYNGEE. The V and J ends lost 4 bases and 2 bases, in that order; junction bases with no gene match: 7. This CDR3 region has 16 residues. CDR3 in amino acids: CASSSPGTGGPYEQYF. CDR3 sequence (DNA): TGTGCCAGCAGCTCCCCCGGGACAGGGGGCCCCTACGAGCAGTACTTC.

This sequence joins TRBV29-1 and TRBJ1-1; D is ambiguous. CDR1 and CDR2 (germline): SQVTM, ANQGSEA. V dropped 1 base and J dropped 1 base, with 10 bases sitting between them. This CDR3 has 14 residues. CDR3 in amino acids: CSVEVRGQNTEAFF. In DNA, the CDR3 is TGCAGCGTTGAAGTGCGAGGCCAGAACACTGAAGCTTTCTTT.